Listed below are T cell receptor beta chains from one sample, sequenced in a study of T cell changes during pregnancy in multiple sclerosis. The table came from immunoSEQ multiplex PCR; TCRdb's copy has only in-frame clones and leaves some out. The sample holds about 44,000 clones, roughly 96% seen once. The source was peripheral blood, collected in the second trimester of pregnancy. All receptors come from a female donor with multiple sclerosis, enrolled in a pregnancy study. Each CDR3 is given without its conserved first and last residue.

V	J	CDR3
TRBV6-1	TRBJ1-2	ASSEDEGQGNYGYT
TRBV18	TRBJ1-6	ASSRSREDSPLH
TRBV29-1	TRBJ2-1	SSREFYNEQF
TRBV5-1	TRBJ2-5	ASSRASGAETQY
TRBV5-1	TRBJ2-7	ASSRTSGRAYEQY
TRBV2	TRBJ2-4	ASSEWGVAKNIQY
TRBV13	TRBJ2-7	ASSPGRGGGTYEQY
TRBV2	TRBJ1-4	ASGPDRKKLF
TRBV2	TRBJ1-5	ASKAETVGANQPQH
TRBV7-8	TRBJ2-7	ASSSRITGSYEQY
TRBV10-3	TRBJ2-3	AIGPGTSDTDTQY
TRBV11-2	TRBJ1-2	ASRGLGGRGGYT
TRBV2	TRBJ2-1	ASRMLAGGRNEQF
TRBV7-9	TRBJ2-1	ASSLALRAGGEQF
TRBV19	TRBJ1-5	ASQGGQYSNQPQH
TRBV30	TRBJ1-1	QVDSVNTEAF
TRBV9	TRBJ2-7	ASSPEGLAVYEQY
TRBV9	TRBJ1-1	ASSAYRDILSEGTEAF
TRBV2	TRBJ1-4	ASSGDDRGRDWEKLF
TRBV2	TRBJ1-4	ASSVTASTNEKLF
TRBV19	TRBJ2-2	ASSPARGKAGELF
TRBV7-8	TRBJ2-7	ASSTRQFSGTGEGSYEQY
TRBV27	TRBJ1-3	ASSSTGLSGNTIY
TRBV7-8	TRBJ2-2	ASSPDSGIAGGRTGELF
TRBV5-5	TRBJ2-3	ASSLGAGGGTDTQY
TRBV28	TRBJ1-2	ASRDRGEPYGYT
TRBV7-2	TRBJ2-5	ASSSGTVETQY
TRBV5-5	TRBJ2-7	ASARDRKGYEQY
TRBV2	TRBJ1-2	ASTPGQNLIYGYT
TRBV5-6	TRBJ2-7	ASSGQGAGYEQY
TRBV6-5	TRBJ2-5	ASNRGGETQY
TRBV29-1	TRBJ1-3	SVGWAGSGNTIY
TRBV20-1	TRBJ1-1	SARVNTEAF
TRBV11-2	TRBJ2-3	ASSLEGRGDTQY
TRBV19	TRBJ2-4	ASSIGGRGNIQY